This T cell receptor (beta chain) originates from a study of vaccination effects on CD4 cells after COVID-19. Remarks on this clone: The antigen remains unidentified.

Data came from immunoSEQ multiplex PCR; TCRdb stores just in-frame clones and leaves some out. The data contain under 40,000 clones, around 70% of them seen just once; the ten biggest clones take up roughly 12%. Trimming removed 2 bases from V and 5 bases from J, with 3 bases in between. CDR3 length equals 11 residues. CDR1 is SNHLY, CDR2 FYNNEI, per germline. ViraFEST used viral peptide pools to expand antigen-specific CD4+ T cells before sequencing. With about ten days of culture completed, CD4+ T cells were isolated. Participants each got two BNT162b2 or mRNA-1273 vaccine doses. According to the study, vaccine recipients showed no prior SARS-CoV-2 infection and negative nucleocapsid antibodies.

Sequenced material: CD4+ T cells from PBMCs cultured with HCoV-229E spike peptides, taken after COVID-19 vaccination. The chain couples TRBV2 to TRBJ2-5; D call uncertain. The receptor's source is a human donor who received a COVID-19 vaccine. The CDR3 spells CASSEHETQYF. CDR3 nucleotides: TGTGCCAGCAGTGAACATGAGACCCAGTACTTC.